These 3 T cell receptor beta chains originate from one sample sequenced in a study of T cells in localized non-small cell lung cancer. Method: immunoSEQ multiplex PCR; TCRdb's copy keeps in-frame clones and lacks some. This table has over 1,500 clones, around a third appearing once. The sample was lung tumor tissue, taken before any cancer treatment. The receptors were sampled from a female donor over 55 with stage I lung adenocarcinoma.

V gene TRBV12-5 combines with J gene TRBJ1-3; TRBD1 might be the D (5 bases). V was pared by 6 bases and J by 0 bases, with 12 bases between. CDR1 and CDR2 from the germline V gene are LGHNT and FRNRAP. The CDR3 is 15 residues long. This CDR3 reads CASGLGGFSGNTIYF. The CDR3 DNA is TGTGCTAGTGGACTTGGGGGGTTCTCTGGAAACACCATATATTTT.

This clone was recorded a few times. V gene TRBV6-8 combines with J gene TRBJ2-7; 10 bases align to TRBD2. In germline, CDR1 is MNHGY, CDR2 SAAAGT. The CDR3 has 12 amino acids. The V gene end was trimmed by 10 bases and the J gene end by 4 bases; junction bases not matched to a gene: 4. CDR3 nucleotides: TGTGCCATAAAGACTAGCGGGTACGAGCAGTACTTC. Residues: CAIKTSGYEQYF.

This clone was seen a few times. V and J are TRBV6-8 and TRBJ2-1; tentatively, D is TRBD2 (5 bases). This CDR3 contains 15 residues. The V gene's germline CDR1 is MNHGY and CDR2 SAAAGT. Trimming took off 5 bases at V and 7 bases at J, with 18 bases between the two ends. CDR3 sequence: CASSETRAGPNEQFF. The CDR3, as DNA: TGTGCCAGCAGTGAGACGCGCGCGGGCCCGAATGAGCAGTTCTTC.